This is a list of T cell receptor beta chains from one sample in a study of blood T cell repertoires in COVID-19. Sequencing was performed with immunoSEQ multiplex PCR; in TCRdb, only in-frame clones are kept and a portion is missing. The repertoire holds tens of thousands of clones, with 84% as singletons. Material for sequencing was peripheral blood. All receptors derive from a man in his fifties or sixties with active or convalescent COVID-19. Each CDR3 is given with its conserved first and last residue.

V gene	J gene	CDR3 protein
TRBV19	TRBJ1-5	CASSPRETSNQPQHF
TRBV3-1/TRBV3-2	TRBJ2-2	CASSQDFRTAGELFF
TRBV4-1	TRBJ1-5	CASSQDFGMAGNQPQHF
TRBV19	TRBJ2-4	CASAGGFWADIQYF
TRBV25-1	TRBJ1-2	CATSGPGTGGGYTF
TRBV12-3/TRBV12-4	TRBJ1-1	CASSLGTMAEAFF
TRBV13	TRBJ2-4	CASSLVAGRKIGNIQYF
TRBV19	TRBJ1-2	CASSSDRAYGYTF
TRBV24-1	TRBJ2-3	CATQGARTDTQYF
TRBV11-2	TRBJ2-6	CASSLDPAGGSGANVLTF
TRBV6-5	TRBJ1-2	CASSGTGVYYGYTF
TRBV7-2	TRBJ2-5	CASSPRLAGKETQYF
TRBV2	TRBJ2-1	CASRERGSEQFF
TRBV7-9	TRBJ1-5	CASSLEGGNQPQHF
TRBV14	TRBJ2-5	CASSLVRTQYF
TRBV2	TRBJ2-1	CASSDSGRLNEQFF
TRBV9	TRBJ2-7	CASQPGTGNEQYF
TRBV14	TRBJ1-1	CASSPRYQGIGGNTEAFF
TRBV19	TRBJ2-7	CASSLEGGLSYEQYF